The clone carrying this TCR beta chain has only a few counts. Germline V gene sequence: CDR1 KGHDR, CDR2 SFDVKD. This CDR3 spans 15 amino acids. V was pared by 4 bases and J by 10 bases, with 9 bases of the junction left unmatched. Using a J-beta primer mix together with a sample-barcoded 5' primer, a second PCR was run for about 7 to 12 cycles. TCRdb used MiXCR to reprocess the 5' RACE reads, holding one entry per CDR3 protein. The sample contains about 1.5 million distinct CDR3 sequences, approximately 39% of which appear only once. These data are taken from a study of blood T cells in healthy people across ages.

The genes are TRBV24-1 and TRBJ2-1; 10 nucleotides line up with TRBD2. Sequences were obtained from blood. The TCR was taken from a woman under 30 in good health. This CDR3 is CATSDPTSGRTEQFF. CDR3 bases: TGTGCCACCAGTGACCCGACTAGCGGGCGAACCGAGCAGTTCTTC.